Shown below are 14 T cell receptor beta chains from a single sample sequenced in a study of T-cell reconstitution after alpha-beta-depleted transplantation in children. The TCRbeta library incorporated unique molecular identifiers. One entry per CDR3 protein results from TCRdb running MiXCR on the PCR reads. The sample has about 200,000 distinct CDR3 sequences, approximately 8.4% seen once. This material consisted of PBMCs, mostly from graft donor cells, taken 360 days after TCRalphabeta/CD19-depleted stem cell transplant. The receptors were gathered from a male patient between 2 and 10 years old who had a stem cell transplant for acute myeloid leukemia, so the T cells may come from the graft donor.

In this sample, this clonotype turned up a few times. This sequence joins TRBV20-1 and TRBJ2-2; 8 bases map to TRBD2. The V gene's germline CDR1 is DFQATT and CDR2 SNEGSKA (reference sequence). CDR3 length equals 17 residues. Unmatched junction bases numbered 9, after V lost 3 bases and J lost 0 bases. CDR3 protein: CSARASGRFANTGELFF. Written as DNA, the CDR3 is TGCAGTGCTAGGGCTAGCGGGCGTTTCGCGAACACCGGGGAGCTGTTTTTT.

V and J are TRBV19 and TRBJ2-1, with TRBD2 matching over 11 bases. The CDR3 runs 14 residues. The germline gives CDR1 LNHDA, CDR2 SQIVND (reference sequence). J gave up 0 bases and V 8 bases, and 0 bases lay outside the gene matches. The CDR3 nucleotides read TGTGCCAGTGGACTAGCGGGCTCCTACAATGAGCAGTTCTTC. It encodes CASGLAGSYNEQFF.

The chain recombines TRBV4-1 with TRBJ2-5; TRBD2 might be the D (6 bases). Trimming stripped 0 bases from V and 4 bases from J, with 12 bases between. CDR1 is MGHRA, CDR2 YSYEKL, per germline. The CDR3 covers 15 residues. The CDR3 spells CASSQDVGLTETQYF. CDR3 nucleotide sequence: TGCGCCAGCAGCCAAGATGTGGGACTTACAGAGACCCAGTACTTC.

In its sample, this clonotype was seen many times. The V and J genes are TRBV15 and TRBJ1-2; 8 positions agree with TRBD1. This CDR3 has 14 residues. Trimming cost V 7 bases and J 3 bases; bases outside gene matches: 7. Germline V lookup: CDR1 LNHNV, CDR2 YYDKDF (reference sequence). CDR3 sequence: CATNQGAVDYGYTF. CDR3 coding DNA: TGTGCCACCAACCAGGGGGCGGTCGACTATGGCTACACCTTC.

This chain connects TRBV18 to TRBJ2-5; D is perhaps TRBD1 (6 bases). This CDR3 is built from 14 residues. The germline CDR1 and CDR2 sequences are KGHSH and LQKENI. V gave up 3 bases and J gave up 2 bases, with 10 bases separating them. The CDR3 sequence is CASSPSGTQETQYF. The CDR3 bases are TGTGCCAGCTCACCGTCCGGGACACAAGAGACCCAGTACTTC.

The genes are TRBV29-1 and TRBJ1-1, with a possible D match to TRBD1 (5 bases). With 4 bases removed from V and 1 base from J, the gap between germline ends came to 10 bases. CDR3 length: 13 residues. Germline CDR1 reads SQVTM; CDR2 reads ANQGSEA. Written as DNA, the CDR3 is TGCAGCGTTGGTAAGGGGACGAACACTGAAGCTTTCTTT. This sequence encodes CSVGKGTNTEAFF.

This clonotype was counted at least ten times. The chain is built from TRBV12-3 or TRBV12-4 and TRBJ2-2, with D hard to call. The germline V and J ends were trimmed by 2 bases and 3 bases, with 16 bases remaining between them. CDR3 length equals 17 residues. As DNA, the CDR3 is TGTGCCAGCAGTTTACGACGTGTCCACCGGGACACCGGGGAGCTGTTTTTT. Amino acids: CASSLRRVHRDTGELFF.

This clonotype was seen many times. This chain joins TRBV20-1 and TRBJ1-1; a possible D gene is TRBD1 (5 bases). Trimming removed 3 bases at V and 1 base at J, with 9 bases between. Germline V gene data show CDR1 as DFQATT and CDR2 as SNEGSKA (reference sequence). This CDR3 comprises 13 residues. CDR3 nucleotide sequence: TGCAGTGCTAGGTCGGGGGAGAACACTGAAGCTTTCTTT. This sequence encodes CSARSGENTEAFF.

This clonotype was counted many times. The chain is built from TRBV5-1 and TRBJ2-1, with D unclear. CDR1 is SGHRS and CDR2 is YFSETQ in the germline V gene. This CDR3 spans 13 amino acids. The germline V and J ends were trimmed by 4 bases and 5 bases, with 10 bases remaining between them. As DNA, the CDR3 is TGCGCCAGCAGCCGTGGGGTCCACAATGAGCAGTTCTTC. It translates to CASSRGVHNEQFF. Combining the CDR3 with reference TRBV5-1 and TRBJ2-1 gives the whole variable domain KAGVTQTPRYLIKTRGQQVTLSCSPISGHRSVSWYQQTPGQGLQFLFEYFSETQRNKGNFPGRFSGRQFSNSRSEMNVSTLELGDSALYLCASSRGVHNEQFFGPGTRLTVL.

This clonotype was found many times. CDR3 nucleotides: TGTGCCAGCAGTTCCCGGAGCGGTAATTACAATGAGCAGTTCTTC. Its protein product is CASSSRSGNYNEQFF. The chain carries TRBV12-3 or TRBV12-4 and TRBJ2-1, with D maybe TRBD2 (5 bases). V lost 4 bases, J lost 4 bases, and 14 bases lay in between. The CDR3 totals 15 residues.

The chain links TRBV12-3 or TRBV12-4 to TRBJ2-1; 7 bases line up with TRBD2. V trimming: 2 bases; J trimming: 9 bases; junction bases outside the gene matches: 7. This CDR3 contains 14 residues. CDR3 in DNA: TGTGCCAGCAGTTTAACGACTAGCCGACTTGAGCAGTTCTTC. Translating gives CASSLTTSRLEQFF.

This clonotype has a handful of counts. This sequence joins TRBV5-1 and TRBJ2-2; D not resolved. Germline V lookup: CDR1 SGHRS, CDR2 YFSETQ. Trimming shortened V by 1 base and J by 4 bases, and 8 bases separated the two germline ends. CDR3 length equals 14 residues. CDR3 sequence reads: CASSLLASTGELFF. The CDR3 bases are TGCGCCAGCAGCTTGCTTGCTTCCACCGGGGAGCTGTTTTTT.

The chain links TRBV20-1 to TRBJ1-6; unclear D gene. Germline V gene sequence: CDR1 DFQATT, CDR2 SNEGSKA (reference sequence). The CDR3 is 15 residues long. Trimming pared 5 bases from V and 5 bases from J, leaving 16 bases between. This CDR3 is CSASRAGQDNSPLHF. The CDR3 DNA follows: TGCAGTGCTTCTCGGGCGGGCCAGGATAATTCACCCCTCCACTTT.

The chain has TRBV5-6 and TRBJ2-3; D possibly corresponds to TRBD2 (6 bases). This CDR3 has 14 residues. Trimming stripped 4 bases from V and 1 base from J, with 10 bases between. Germline V CDR1 and CDR2: SGHDT, YYEEEE. This chain's CDR3 is CASSRELGTDTQYF. In nucleotides, the CDR3 is TGTGCCAGCAGCCGGGAGTTAGGCACAGATACGCAGTATTTT.